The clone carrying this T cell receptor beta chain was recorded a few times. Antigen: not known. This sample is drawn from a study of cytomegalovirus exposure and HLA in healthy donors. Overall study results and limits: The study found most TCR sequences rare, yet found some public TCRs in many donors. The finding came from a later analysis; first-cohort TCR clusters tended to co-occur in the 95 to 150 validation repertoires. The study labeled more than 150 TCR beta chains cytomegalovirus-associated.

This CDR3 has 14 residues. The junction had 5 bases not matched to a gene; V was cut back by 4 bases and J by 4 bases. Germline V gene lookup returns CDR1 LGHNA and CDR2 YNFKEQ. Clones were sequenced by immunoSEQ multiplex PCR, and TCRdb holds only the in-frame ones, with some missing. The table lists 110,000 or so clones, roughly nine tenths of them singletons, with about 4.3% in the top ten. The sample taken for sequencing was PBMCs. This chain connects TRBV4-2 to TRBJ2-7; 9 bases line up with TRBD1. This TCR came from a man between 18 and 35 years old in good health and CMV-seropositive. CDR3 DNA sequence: TGTGCCAGCAGCCCACCCGGGACAGGGTACGAGCAGTACTTC. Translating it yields CASSPPGTGYEQYF.